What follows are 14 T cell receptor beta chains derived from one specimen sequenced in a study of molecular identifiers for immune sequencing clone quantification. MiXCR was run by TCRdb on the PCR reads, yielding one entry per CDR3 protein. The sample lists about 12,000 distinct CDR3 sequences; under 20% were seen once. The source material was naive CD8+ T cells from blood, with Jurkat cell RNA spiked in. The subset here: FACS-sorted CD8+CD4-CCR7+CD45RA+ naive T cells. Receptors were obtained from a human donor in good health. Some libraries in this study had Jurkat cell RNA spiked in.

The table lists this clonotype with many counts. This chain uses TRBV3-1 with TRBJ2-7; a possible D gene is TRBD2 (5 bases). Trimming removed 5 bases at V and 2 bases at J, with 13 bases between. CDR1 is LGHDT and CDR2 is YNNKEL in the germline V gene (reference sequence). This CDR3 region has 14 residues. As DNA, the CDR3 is TGTGCCAGCAGCGCTGGACTCCCTGCCTACGAGCAGTACTTC. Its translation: CASSAGLPAYEQYF.

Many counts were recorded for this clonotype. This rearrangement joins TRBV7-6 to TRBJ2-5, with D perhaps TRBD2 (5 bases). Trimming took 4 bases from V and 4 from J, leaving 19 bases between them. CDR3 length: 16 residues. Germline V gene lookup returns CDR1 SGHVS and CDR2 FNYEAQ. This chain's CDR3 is CASSSPIEGVVETQYF. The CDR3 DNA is TGTGCCAGCAGCTCCCCGATCGAGGGAGTGGTAGAGACCCAGTACTTC.

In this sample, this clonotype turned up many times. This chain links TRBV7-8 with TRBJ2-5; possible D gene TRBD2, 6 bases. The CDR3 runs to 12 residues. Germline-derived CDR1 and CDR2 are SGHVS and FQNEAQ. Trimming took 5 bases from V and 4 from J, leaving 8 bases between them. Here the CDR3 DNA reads TGTGCCAGCAGCCCGGGGGTAGAGACCCAGTACTTC. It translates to CASSPGVETQYF. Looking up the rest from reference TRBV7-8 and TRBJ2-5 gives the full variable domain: GAGVSQSPRYKVAKRGQDVALRCDPISGHVSLFWYQQALGQGPEFLTYFQNEAQLDKSGLPSDRFFAERPEGSVSTLKIQRTQQEDSAVYLCASSPGVETQYFGPGTRLLVL.

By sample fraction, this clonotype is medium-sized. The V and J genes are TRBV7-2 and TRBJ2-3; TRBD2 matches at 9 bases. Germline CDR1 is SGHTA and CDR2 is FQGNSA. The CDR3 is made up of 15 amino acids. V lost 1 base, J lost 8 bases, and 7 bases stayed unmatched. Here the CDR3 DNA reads TGTGCCAGCAGCTTAGGTAGCGGGAGTACCGGTACGCAGTATTTT. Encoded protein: CASSLGSGSTGTQYF. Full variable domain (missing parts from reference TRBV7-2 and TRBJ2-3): GAGVSQSPSNKVTEKGKDVELRCDPISGHTALYWYRQSLGQGLEFLIYFQGNSAPDKSGLPSDRFSAERTGGSVSTLTIQRTQQEDSAVYLCASSLGSGSTGTQYFGPGTRLTVL.

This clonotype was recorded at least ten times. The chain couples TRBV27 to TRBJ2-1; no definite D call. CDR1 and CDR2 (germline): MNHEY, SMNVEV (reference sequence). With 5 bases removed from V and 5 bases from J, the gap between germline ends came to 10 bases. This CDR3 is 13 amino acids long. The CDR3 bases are TGTGCCAGCAGTCCCCAGACTGACAATGAGCAGTTCTTC. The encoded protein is CASSPQTDNEQFF.

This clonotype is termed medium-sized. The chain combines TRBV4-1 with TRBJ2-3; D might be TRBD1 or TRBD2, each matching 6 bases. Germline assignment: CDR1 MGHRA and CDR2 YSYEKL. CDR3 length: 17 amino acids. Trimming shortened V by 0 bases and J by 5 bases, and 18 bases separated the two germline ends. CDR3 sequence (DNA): TGCGCCAGCAGCCAAGAGGTCGCGGGACATGAAGGAGATACGCAGTATTTT. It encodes CASSQEVAGHEGDTQYF.

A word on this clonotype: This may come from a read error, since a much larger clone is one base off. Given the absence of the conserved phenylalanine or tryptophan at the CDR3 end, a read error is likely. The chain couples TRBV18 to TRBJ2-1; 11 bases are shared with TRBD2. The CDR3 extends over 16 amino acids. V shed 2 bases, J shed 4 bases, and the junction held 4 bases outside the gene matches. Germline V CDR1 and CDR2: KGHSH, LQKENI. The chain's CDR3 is CASSPLTSGSYNEQFS. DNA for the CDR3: TGTGCCAGCTCACCATTAACTAGCGGGAGTTACAATGAGCAGTTCTCC.

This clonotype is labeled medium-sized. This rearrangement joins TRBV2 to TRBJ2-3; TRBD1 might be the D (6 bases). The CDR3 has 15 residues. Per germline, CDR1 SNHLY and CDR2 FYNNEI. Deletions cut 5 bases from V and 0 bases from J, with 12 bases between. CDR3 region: CASSSDSPSTDTQYF. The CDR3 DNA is TGTGCCAGCAGTTCGGACAGCCCTAGCACAGATACGCAGTATTTT.

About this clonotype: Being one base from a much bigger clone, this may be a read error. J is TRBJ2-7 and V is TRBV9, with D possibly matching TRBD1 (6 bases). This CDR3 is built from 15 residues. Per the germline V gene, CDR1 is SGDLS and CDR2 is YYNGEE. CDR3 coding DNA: TGTGCCAGCAGCGTAGGGACAGCCAACTCCTACGGGCAGTACTTC. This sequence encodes CASSVGTANSYGQYF.

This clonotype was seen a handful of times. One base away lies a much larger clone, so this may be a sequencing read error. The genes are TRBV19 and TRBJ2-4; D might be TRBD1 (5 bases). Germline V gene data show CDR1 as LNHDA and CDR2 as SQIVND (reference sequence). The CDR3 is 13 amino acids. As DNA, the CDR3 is TGTGCCGGTAGTACGACAGACCAAAACATTCAGTACTTC. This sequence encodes CAGSTTDQNIQYF.

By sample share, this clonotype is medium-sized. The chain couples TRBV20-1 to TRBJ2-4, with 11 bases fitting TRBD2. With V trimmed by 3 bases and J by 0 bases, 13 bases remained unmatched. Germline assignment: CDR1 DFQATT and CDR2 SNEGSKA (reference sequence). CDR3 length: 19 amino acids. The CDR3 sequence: CSASFGTSGPALAKNIQYF. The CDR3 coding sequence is TGCAGTGCTAGTTTCGGGACTAGCGGTCCCGCTCTAGCCAAAAACATTCAGTACTTC.

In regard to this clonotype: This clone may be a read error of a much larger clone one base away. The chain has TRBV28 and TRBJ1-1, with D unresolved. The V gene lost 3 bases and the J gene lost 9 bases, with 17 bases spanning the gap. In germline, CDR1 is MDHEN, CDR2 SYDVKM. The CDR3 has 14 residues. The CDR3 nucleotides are TGTGCCAGCAGTTTTGGTAGAGGGAGCGCTAAAGCTTTCTTT. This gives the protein CASSFGRGSAKAFF.

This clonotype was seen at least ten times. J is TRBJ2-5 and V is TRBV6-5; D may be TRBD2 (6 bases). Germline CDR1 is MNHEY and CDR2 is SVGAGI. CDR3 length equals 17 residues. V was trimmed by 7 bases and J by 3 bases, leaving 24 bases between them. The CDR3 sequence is CASTPWVGGSNEETQYF. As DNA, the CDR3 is TGTGCCAGCACTCCATGGGTTGGGGGGTCTAACGAAGAGACCCAGTACTTC.

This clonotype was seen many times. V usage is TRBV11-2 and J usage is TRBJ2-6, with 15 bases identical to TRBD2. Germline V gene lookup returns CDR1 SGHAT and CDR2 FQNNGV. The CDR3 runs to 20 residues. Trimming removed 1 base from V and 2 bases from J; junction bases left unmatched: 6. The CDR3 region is CASSLVRTSGRAPGANVLTF. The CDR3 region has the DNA TGTGCCAGCAGCTTAGTTAGGACTAGCGGGAGGGCCCCTGGGGCCAACGTCCTGACTTTC.